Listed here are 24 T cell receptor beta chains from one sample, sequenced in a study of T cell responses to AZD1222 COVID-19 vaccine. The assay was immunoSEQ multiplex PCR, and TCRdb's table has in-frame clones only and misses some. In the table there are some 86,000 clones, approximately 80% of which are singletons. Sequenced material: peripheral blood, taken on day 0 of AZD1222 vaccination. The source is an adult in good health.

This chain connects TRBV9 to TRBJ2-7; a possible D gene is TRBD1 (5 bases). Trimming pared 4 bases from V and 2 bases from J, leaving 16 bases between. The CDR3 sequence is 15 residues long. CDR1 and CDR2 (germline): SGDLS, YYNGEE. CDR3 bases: TGTGCCAGCAGCCCCTCGGCAGGGATAACCTACGAGCAGTACTTC. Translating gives CASSPSAGITYEQYF.

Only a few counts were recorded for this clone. CDR3 amino acids: CASSFLAGGIQETQYF. In nucleotides, the CDR3 is TGCGCCAGCAGCTTCTTAGCGGGAGGGATACAAGAGACCCAGTACTTC. The gene calls are TRBV5-1 and TRBJ2-5; 11 nucleotides align to TRBD2. Germline CDR1 reads SGHRS; CDR2 reads YFSETQ. This CDR3 is 16 amino acids long. Unmatched junction bases numbered 5, after V lost 2 bases and J lost 2 bases.

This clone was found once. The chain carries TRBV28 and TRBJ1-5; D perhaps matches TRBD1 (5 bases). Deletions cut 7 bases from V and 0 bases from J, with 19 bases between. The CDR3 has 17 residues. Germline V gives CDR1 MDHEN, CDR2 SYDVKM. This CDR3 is CASTPHRGSYSNQPQHF. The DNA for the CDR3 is TGTGCCAGCACCCCCCACCGGGGGAGTTATAGCAATCAGCCCCAGCATTTT.

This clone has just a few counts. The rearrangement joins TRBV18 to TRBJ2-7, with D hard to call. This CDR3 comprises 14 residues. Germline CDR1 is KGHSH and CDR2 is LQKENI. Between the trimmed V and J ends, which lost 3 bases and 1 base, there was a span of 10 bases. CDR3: CASSPARQSYEQYF. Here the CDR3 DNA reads TGTGCCAGCTCACCGGCGAGACAATCCTACGAGCAGTACTTC.

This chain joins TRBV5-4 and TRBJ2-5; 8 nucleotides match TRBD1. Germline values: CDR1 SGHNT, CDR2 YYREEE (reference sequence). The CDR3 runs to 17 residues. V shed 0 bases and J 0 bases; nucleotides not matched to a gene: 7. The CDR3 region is CASSLETGAKYQETQYF. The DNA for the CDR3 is TGTGCCAGCAGCTTGGAGACAGGGGCGAAATACCAAGAGACCCAGTACTTC.

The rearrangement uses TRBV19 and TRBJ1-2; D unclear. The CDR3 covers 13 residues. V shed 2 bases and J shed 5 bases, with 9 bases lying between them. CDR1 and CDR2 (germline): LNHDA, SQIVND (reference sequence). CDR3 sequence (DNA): TGTGCCAGTAGTATACTAGGGCTTTATGGCTACACCTTC. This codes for CASSILGLYGYTF.

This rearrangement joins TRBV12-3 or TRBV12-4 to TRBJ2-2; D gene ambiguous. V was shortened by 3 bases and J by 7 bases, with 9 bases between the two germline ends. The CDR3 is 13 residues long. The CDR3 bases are TGTGCCAGCAGTTTTAATCCCAGCGGGGAGCTGTTTTTT. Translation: CASSFNPSGELFF.

The CDR3: CASSTGTVNTEAFF. CDR3 nucleotide sequence: TGTGCCAGCAGCACCGGGACGGTGAACACTGAAGCTTTCTTT. The rearrangement links TRBV7-2 to TRBJ1-1; possible D gene TRBD1, 5 bases. Trimming stripped 5 bases from V and 0 bases from J, with 10 bases between. This CDR3 has 14 residues. CDR1 is SGHTA, CDR2 FQGNSA, per germline.

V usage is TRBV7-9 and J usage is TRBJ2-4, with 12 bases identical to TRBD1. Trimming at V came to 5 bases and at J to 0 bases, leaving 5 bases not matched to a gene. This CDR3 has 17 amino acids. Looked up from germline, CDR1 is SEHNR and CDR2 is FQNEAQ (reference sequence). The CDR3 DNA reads TGTGCCAGCAGCCCGGGACAGGGGGCGGGAGCCAAAAACATTCAGTACTTC. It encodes CASSPGQGAGAKNIQYF.

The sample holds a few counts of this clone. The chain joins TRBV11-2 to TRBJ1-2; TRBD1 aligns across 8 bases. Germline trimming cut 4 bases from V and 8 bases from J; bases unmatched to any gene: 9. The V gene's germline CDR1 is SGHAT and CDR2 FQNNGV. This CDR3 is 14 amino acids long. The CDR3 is CASSSLGTGGGYTF. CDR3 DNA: TGTGCCAGCAGCTCTTTGGGGACAGGCGGGGGCTACACCTTC.

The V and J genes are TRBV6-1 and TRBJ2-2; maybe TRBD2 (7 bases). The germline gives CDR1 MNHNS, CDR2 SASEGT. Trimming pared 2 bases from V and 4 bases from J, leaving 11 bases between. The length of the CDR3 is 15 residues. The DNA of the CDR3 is TGTGCCAGCAGTGAAATTAGGGGGGGCACCGGGGAGCTGTTTTTT. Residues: CASSEIRGGTGELFF.

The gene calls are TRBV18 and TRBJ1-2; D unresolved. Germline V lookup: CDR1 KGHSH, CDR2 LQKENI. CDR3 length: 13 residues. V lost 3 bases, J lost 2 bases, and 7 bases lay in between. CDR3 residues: CASSPGNNYGYTF. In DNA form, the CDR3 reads TGTGCCAGCTCACCTGGTAACAACTATGGCTACACCTTC.

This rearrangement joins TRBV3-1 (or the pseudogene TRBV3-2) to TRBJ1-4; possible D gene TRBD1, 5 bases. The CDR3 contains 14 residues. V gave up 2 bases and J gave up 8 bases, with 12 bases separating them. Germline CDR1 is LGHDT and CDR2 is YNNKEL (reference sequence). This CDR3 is CASSQQRGLEKLFF. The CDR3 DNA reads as TGTGCCAGCAGCCAACAAAGGGGTTTGGAAAAACTGTTTTTT.

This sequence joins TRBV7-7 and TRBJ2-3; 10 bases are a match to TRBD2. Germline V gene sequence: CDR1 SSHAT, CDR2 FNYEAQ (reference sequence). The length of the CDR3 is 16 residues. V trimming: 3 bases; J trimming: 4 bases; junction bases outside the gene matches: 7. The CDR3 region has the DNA TGTGCCAGCAGCTTGGGAATAGCGGGAGGCGCAGATACGCAGTATTTT. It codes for CASSLGIAGGADTQYF.

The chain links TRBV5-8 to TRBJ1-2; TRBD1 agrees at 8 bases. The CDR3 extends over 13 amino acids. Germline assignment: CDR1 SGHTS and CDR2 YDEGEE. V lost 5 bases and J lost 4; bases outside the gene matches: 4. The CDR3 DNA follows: TGTGCCAGCAGACGACAGGGGTTCTATGGCTACACCTTC. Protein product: CASRRQGFYGYTF.

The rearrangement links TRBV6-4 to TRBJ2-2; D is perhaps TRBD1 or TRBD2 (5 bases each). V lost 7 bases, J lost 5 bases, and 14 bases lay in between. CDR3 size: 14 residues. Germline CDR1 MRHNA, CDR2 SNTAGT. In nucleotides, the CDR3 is TGTGCCAGCACCAGGACACCGGGGACCGGGGAGCTGTTTTTT. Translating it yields CASTRTPGTGELFF.

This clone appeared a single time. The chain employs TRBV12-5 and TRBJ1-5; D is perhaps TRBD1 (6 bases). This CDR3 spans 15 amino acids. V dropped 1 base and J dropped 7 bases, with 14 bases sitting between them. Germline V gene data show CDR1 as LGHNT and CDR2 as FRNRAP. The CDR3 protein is CASGLGQALGQPQHF. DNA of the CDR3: TGTGCTAGTGGTTTGGGACAGGCATTGGGGCAGCCCCAGCATTTT. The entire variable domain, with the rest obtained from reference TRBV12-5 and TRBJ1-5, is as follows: DARVTQTPRHKVTEMGQEVTMRCQPILGHNTVFWYRQTMMQGLELLAYFRNRAPLDDSGMPKDRFSAEMPDATLATLKIQPSEPRDSAVYFCASGLGQALGQPQHFGDGTRLSIL.

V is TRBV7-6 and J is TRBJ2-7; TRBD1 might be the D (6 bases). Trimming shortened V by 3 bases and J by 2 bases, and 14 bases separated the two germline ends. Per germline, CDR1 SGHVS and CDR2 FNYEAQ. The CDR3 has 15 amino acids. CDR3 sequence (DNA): TGTGCCAGCAGCTTTCTGGTAGGGGGAACCTACGAGCAGTACTTC. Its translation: CASSFLVGGTYEQYF. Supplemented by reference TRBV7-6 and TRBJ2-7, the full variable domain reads GAGVSQSPRYKVTKRGQDVALRCDPISGHVSLYWYRQALGQGPEFLTYFNYEAQQDKSGLPNDRFSAERPEGSISTLTIQRTEQRDSAMYRCASSFLVGGTYEQYFGPGTRLTVT.

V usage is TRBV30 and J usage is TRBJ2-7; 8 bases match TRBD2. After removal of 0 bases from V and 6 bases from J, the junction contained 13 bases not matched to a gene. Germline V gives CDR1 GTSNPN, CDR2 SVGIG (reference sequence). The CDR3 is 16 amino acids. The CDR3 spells CAWSVGPGGGTSEQYF. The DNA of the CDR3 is TGTGCCTGGAGTGTAGGTCCCGGCGGGGGGACATCCGAGCAGTACTTC.

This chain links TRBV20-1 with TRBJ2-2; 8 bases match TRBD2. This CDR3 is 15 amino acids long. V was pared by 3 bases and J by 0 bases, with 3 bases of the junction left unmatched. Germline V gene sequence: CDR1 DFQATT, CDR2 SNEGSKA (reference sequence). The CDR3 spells CSASVAGSNTGELFF. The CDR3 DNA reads TGCAGTGCTAGTGTAGCGGGGTCGAACACCGGGGAGCTGTTTTTT.

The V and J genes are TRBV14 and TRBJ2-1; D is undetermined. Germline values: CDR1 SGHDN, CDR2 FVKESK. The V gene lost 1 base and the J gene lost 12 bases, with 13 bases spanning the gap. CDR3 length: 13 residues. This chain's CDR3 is CASSQGAAARQFF. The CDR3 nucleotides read TGTGCCAGCAGCCAAGGGGCTGCCGCCCGGCAGTTCTTC.

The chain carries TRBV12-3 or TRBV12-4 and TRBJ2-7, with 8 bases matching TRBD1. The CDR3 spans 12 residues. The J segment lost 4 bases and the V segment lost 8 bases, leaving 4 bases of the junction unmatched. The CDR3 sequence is CASGTGGYEQYF. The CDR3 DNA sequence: TGTGCCAGCGGAACAGGGGGGTACGAGCAGTACTTC.

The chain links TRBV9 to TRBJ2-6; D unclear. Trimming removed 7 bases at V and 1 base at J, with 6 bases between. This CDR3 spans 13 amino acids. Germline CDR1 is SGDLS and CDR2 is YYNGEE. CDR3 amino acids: CASAKSGANVLTF. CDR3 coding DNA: TGTGCCAGCGCTAAATCTGGGGCCAACGTCCTGACTTTC. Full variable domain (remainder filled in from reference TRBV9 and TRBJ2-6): DSGVTQTPKHLITATGQRVTLRCSPRSGDLSVYWYQQSLDQGLQFLIQYYNGEERAKGNILERFSAQQFPDLHSELNLSSLELGDSALYFCASAKSGANVLTFGAGSRLTVL.

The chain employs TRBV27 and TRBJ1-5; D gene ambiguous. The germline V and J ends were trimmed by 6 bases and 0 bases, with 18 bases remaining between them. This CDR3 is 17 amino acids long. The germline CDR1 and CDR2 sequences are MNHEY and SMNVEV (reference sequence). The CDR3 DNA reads TGTGCCAGCAGCCATAACCGTGACTGGGATAGCAATCAGCCCCAGCATTTT. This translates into CASSHNRDWDSNQPQHF.